The rows below give T cell receptor beta chains drawn from one sample of a study of response to subunit inactivated influenza vaccine. TCRdb re-derived calls from the RT-PCR reads in MiXCR, one entry per CDR3 protein. Among about 500,000 distinct CDR3 sequences listed, about 17% were seen once. The sequenced sample was CD4+ T cells sorted from PBMCs, obtained 23 to 25 months after vaccination. These receptors came from a man between 50 and 75 years old who received an inactivated influenza vaccine. The CDR3 runs from the conserved cysteine through the conserved F or W. Each record gives: D gene, V gene, clone size, J gene, CDR3 protein, CDR3 DNA. A D gene is named only where the DNA matches it firmly. The size entry is marked missing in some rows and otherwise reads once, few, many or a size class.

>-|TRBV7-8|-|TRBJ2-3
CASSRRTGPTDTQYF
TGTGCCAGCAGCCGGCGGACGGGCCCCACAGATACGCAGTATTTT
>TRBD1|TRBV7-2|few|TRBJ1-5
CASSRSRDRWEPQHF
TGTGCCAGCAGCCGAAGTAGGGACAGGTGGGAGCCCCAGCATTTT
>-|TRBV5-1|few|TRBJ2-3
CASSLEGRFTDTQYF
TGCGCCAGCAGCTTGGAAGGCAGGTTCACAGATACGCAGTATTTT
>TRBD1|TRBV7-2|-|TRBJ1-2
CASSPPGTGIDTF
TGTGCCAGCAGCCCACCCGGGACAGGGATCGACACCTTC
>-|TRBV20-1|few|TRBJ2-5
CSAPRGTTGWDQETQYF
TGCAGTGCTCCCCGGGGGACGACAGGGTGGGACCAAGAGACCCAGTACTTC
>-|TRBV5-8|-|TRBJ2-5
CASTLPYKGETQYF
TGTGCCAGCACCCTACCCTACAAAGGCGAGACCCAGTACTTC
>TRBD2|TRBV7-2|few|TRBJ2-5
CASSLRASGSSLETQYF
TGTGCCAGCAGCTTGCGGGCTAGCGGGAGTAGTTTGGAGACCCAGTACTTC
>-|TRBV27|many|TRBJ2-7
CARELGGPYEQYF
TGTGCCAGGGAACTCGGAGGACCCTACGAGCAGTACTTC
>-|TRBV20-1|few|TRBJ2-1
CSASLQVYNEQFF
TGCAGTGCTAGCCTACAGGTATACAATGAGCAGTTCTTC
>TRBD1|TRBV7-2|-|TRBJ2-1
CASSSSGQGPYNEQFF
TGTGCCAGCAGCTCAAGCGGACAGGGTCCCTACAATGAGCAGTTCTTC
>TRBD1|TRBV20-1|-|TRBJ2-2
CSARAPGTGNTGELFF
TGCAGTGCTAGAGCCCCCGGGACAGGGAACACCGGGGAGCTGTTTTTT
>-|TRBV5-6|few|TRBJ1-2
CASSFGQQDGYTF
TGTGCCAGCAGCTTCGGGCAGCAAGATGGCTACACCTTC
>-|TRBV24-1|-|TRBJ2-1
CATSDLFNNEQFF
TGTGCCACCAGTGATTTGTTCAACAATGAGCAGTTCTTC
>-|TRBV12-3/TRBV12-4|-|TRBJ2-3
CASTRRSTDTQYF
TGTGCCAGCACTAGGAGAAGCACAGATACGCAGTATTTT
>-|TRBV7-2|-|TRBJ1-5
CASSSRRGSQHF
TGTGCCAGCAGCTCCCGGCGCGGGAGCCAGCATTTT
>TRBD2|TRBV7-9|many|TRBJ2-3
CATGAGGFTDTQYF
TGTGCCACCGGAGCGGGAGGGTTCACAGATACGCAGTATTTT
>-|TRBV5-1|many|TRBJ2-2
CASSLMWSTGELFF
TGCGCCAGCAGCTTGATGTGGAGCACCGGGGAGCTGTTTTTT
>TRBD2|TRBV3-1|many|TRBJ2-1
CASSQGEGRYNEQFF
TGTGCCAGCAGCCAAGGGGAGGGCCGTTACAATGAGCAGTTCTTC
>TRBD2|TRBV6-5|few|TRBJ2-7
CASSYSGGSTYEQYF
TGTGCCAGCAGTTACTCGGGCGGGAGTACCTACGAGCAGTACTTC
>-|TRBV5-6|-|TRBJ2-6
CASSPPSGGGANVLTF
TGTGCCAGCAGCCCTCCGAGTGGGGGTGGGGCCAACGTCCTGACTTTC
>-|TRBV6-5|many|TRBJ1-2
CASSYSMDSKYGYTF
TGTGCCAGCAGTTACTCGATGGACAGCAAATATGGCTACACCTTC
>TRBD2|TRBV20-1|-|TRBJ2-3
CSANSGGHISTDTQYF
TGCAGTGCTAACAGCGGGGGGCACATCAGCACAGATACGCAGTATTTT
>-|TRBV12-3/TRBV12-4|few|TRBJ1-2
CASSSERTGGYTF
TGTGCCAGCAGTTCCGAACGGACGGGGGGCTACACCTTC
>-|TRBV29-1|few|TRBJ2-5
CSGAGSETQYF
TGCAGTGGTGCGGGGTCGGAGACCCAGTACTTC
>TRBD2|TRBV4-2|-|TRBJ2-7
CASSQAYTSGSLSEQYF
TGTGCCAGCAGCCAAGCCTACACTAGCGGGAGTTTAAGCGAGCAGTACTTC
>-|TRBV12-3/TRBV12-4|-|TRBJ2-5
CASSPSRGQETQYF
TGTGCCAGCAGTCCGAGTAGGGGGCAAGAGACCCAGTACTTC
>-|TRBV7-9|few|TRBJ2-7
CASSDRGSGYEQYF
TGTGCCAGCAGCGATAGGGGTAGTGGCTACGAGCAGTACTTC
>-|TRBV18|-|TRBJ2-3
CASSPTRANTQYF
TGTGCCAGCTCACCAACCAGAGCGAATACGCAGTATTTT
>-|TRBV12-3/TRBV12-4|many|TRBJ1-4
CASSLTGREKLFF
TGTGCCAGCAGTTTGACGGGGAGGGAAAAACTGTTTTTT
>-|TRBV7-2|-|TRBJ2-3
CASSLGDGDTQYF
TGTGCCAGCAGCTTAGGGGACGGAGATACGCAGTATTTT
>TRBD2|TRBV20-1|few|TRBJ2-3
CSARVAGGTDTQYF
TGCAGTGCTAGAGTAGCGGGGGGGACAGATACGCAGTATTTT
>-|TRBV11-2|-|TRBJ2-7
CASSLDYAGLYEQYF
TGTGCCAGCAGCTTAGATTATGCGGGGCTATACGAGCAGTACTTC
>TRBD2|TRBV10-3|few|TRBJ2-1
CAISEVAGATNGEQFF
TGTGCCATCAGTGAGGTAGCGGGAGCCACAAATGGTGAGCAGTTCTTC
>-|TRBV12-3/TRBV12-4|-|TRBJ1-5
CASSWTDLQPQHF
TGTGCCAGCAGCTGGACTGATCTTCAGCCCCAGCATTTT
>TRBD1|TRBV6-1|few|TRBJ2-7
CASSADRGSYEQYF
TGTGCCAGCAGTGCCGACAGGGGTTCGTACGAGCAGTACTTC
>TRBD1|TRBV6-1|many|TRBJ2-1
CASGLGQGKNEQFF
TGTGCCAGCGGCTTGGGACAGGGGAAAAATGAGCAGTTCTTC
>-|TRBV6-1|few|TRBJ2-2
CASSRTTTGTGELFF
TGTGCCAGCAGTCGCACCACTACAGGGACCGGGGAGCTGTTTTTT
>TRBD2|TRBV30|-|TRBJ2-3
CAWSGGADTQYF
TGTGCCTGGAGCGGGGGGGCAGATACGCAGTATTTT
>-|TRBV5-1|-|TRBJ2-1
CASSLGDTIRRDEQFF
TGCGCCAGCAGCTTGGGGGACACCATACGTCGCGATGAGCAGTTCTTC
>-|TRBV15|few|TRBJ2-7
CATSRAQEAYEQYF
TGTGCCACCAGCAGAGCACAGGAGGCCTACGAGCAGTACTTC
>-|TRBV27|-|TRBJ2-2
CASSIATGELFF
TGTGCCAGCAGTATAGCCACCGGGGAGCTGTTTTTT
>TRBD2|TRBV12-3/TRBV12-4|few|TRBJ2-5
CASSLARTSGIGETQYF
TGTGCCAGCAGTTTAGCGCGGACTAGCGGGATTGGGGAGACCCAGTACTTC